The T cell receptor beta chain under discussion was sequenced for a study of blood T cell repertoires in COVID-19. Whole-study context: Sample material is recorded as cDNA or gDNA derived from T cells, B-cell-depleted T cells, or PBMCs.

Across about two dozen US areas, participants ranged in age from roughly 18 to 95 years. This CDR3 comprises 14 residues. Germline CDR1 is SGHRS and CDR2 is YFSETQ. V trimming: 6 bases; J trimming: 6 bases; junction bases outside the gene matches: 8. Authors' analysis steps: Using reference gene primer amplification, nucleated cell counts were estimated. The assay was immunoSEQ multiplex PCR, and TCRdb's table has in-frame clones only and misses some. The DNA gave D and trimming, while V, J and clone size come from that table. Of about 210,000 clones listed, over 80% are singletons. The sample taken for sequencing was PBMCs or T cells enriched from blood (not recorded which). The gene calls are TRBV5-1 and TRBJ1-4; 7 bases are shared with TRBD1. This sequence was found in a man aged 18 to 30 with acute COVID-19. The CDR3 DNA sequence: TGCGCCAGCATGAAGGGGGCTTCTGATGAAAAACTGTTTTTT. It yields the protein CASMKGASDEKLFF.